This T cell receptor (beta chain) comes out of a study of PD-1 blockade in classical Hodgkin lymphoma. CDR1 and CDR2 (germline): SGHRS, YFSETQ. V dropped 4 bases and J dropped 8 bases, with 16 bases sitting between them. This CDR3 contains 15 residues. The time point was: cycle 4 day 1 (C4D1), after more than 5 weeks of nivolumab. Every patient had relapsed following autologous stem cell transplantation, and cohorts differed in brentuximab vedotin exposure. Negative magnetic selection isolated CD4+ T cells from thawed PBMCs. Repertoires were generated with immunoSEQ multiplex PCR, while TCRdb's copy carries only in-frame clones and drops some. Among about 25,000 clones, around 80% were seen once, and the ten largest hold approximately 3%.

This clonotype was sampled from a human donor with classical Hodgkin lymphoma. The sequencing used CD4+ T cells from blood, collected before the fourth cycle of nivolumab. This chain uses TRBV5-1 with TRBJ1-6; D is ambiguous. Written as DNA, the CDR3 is TGCGCCAGCAGCCGCAATGGAGGGAGAGATTCACCCCTCCACTTT. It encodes CASSRNGGRDSPLHF.